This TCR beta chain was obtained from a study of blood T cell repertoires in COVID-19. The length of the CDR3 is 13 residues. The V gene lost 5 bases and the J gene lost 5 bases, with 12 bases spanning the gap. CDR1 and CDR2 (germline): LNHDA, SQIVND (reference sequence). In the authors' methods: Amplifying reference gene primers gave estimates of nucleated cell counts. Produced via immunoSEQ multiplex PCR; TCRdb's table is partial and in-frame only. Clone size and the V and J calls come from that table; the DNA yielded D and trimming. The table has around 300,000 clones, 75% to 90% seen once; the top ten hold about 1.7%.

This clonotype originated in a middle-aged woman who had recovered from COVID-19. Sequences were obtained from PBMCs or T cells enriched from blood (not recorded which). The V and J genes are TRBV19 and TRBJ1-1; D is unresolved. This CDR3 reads CASSDFSSTEAFF. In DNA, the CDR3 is TGTGCCAGTAGTGATTTCTCGAGTACTGAAGCTTTCTTT.